This T cell receptor (beta chain) was recorded in a study of T cells expressing NK-cell markers. Study observations and caveats: The study found these clonotypes also leading the CD3+CD56-NKG2C+ fraction in several donors. Top CD8+ clonotypes included the dominant CD3+CD56+NKG2C+ clonotypes in roughly 6 donors.

TCRdb reanalyzed the 5' RACE reads and collapses them to one entry per CDR3 protein, without DNA. The ten top clones account for 3% to 4.5%, within a sample of a few hundred thousand distinct CDR3 sequences. Germline lookup yields CDR1 MNHEY and CDR2 SVGEGT. The length of the CDR3 is 13 residues. With regard to this clonotype: Its matching antigen is unknown.

This chain links TRBV6-2 or TRBV6-3 with TRBJ1-5; TCRdb lists TRBD1, though no DNA is available to test this call. The material sequenced was blood T cells: a sorted CD56 or NKG2C T cell subset, CD4+ or CD8+ T cells, or bulk PBMC T cells (not recorded which). The source is a man younger than 35 in good health. The CDR3 loop reads CASRDSSDQPQHF.